The 6 T cell receptor beta chains listed next were all sequenced from one sample in a study of early T cells in non-severe SARS-CoV-2 infection. TCRdb independently ran MiXCR on the 5' RACE reads; one entry per CDR3 protein. The sample lists about 69,000 distinct CDR3 sequences, 4.6% occurring once. The sequencing used whole blood, collected at baseline. The receptors were gathered from an adult who was a healthcare worker with PCR-confirmed SARS-CoV-2 infection or an uninfected control (not recorded which). The donor label of this sample is uncertain.

At least ten counts were recorded for this clonotype. The V and J genes are TRBV28 and TRBJ1-2, with D tentatively TRBD1 (5 bases). Per germline, CDR1 MDHEN and CDR2 SYDVKM. The ends were cut back, 5 bases at V and 4 bases at J, with 11 bases in the middle. The CDR3 extends over 13 amino acids. CDR3 bases: TGTGCCAGCAGTCCTCCAGGGTTCTATGGCTACACCTTC. Its translation is CASSPPGFYGYTF.

This clonotype has a count of ten or more. This sequence joins TRBV12-3 or TRBV12-4 and TRBJ2-5; possibly TRBD1 for D (5 bases). The CDR3 is 12 amino acids. Between the trimmed V and J ends, which lost 8 bases and 1 base, there was a span of 8 bases. CDR3 residues: CASSDSQETQYF. CDR3 sequence (DNA): TGTGCCAGCTCAGACAGCCAAGAGACCCAGTACTTC.

A word on this clonotype: Being one base from a much bigger clone, this may be a read error. This chain connects TRBV6-6 to TRBJ2-7; possibly TRBD1 for D (5 bases). Germline values: CDR1 MNHNY, CDR2 SVGAGI (reference sequence). The CDR3 has 13 amino acids. V lost 2 bases and J 3 bases, leaving 8 bases between the germline ends. The CDR3 region has the DNA TGTGCCAGCAGTTACCCCGACAGCTACGAGCAGTACTTC. This translates into CASSYPDSYEQYF.

The chain links TRBV5-1 to TRBJ1-4; 7 positions match TRBD1. J lost 4 bases, V lost 4 bases, and 4 bases had no gene match. Germline CDR1 and CDR2: SGHRS and YFSETQ. The CDR3 consists of 14 residues. The CDR3 bases are TGCGCCAGCAGCACGGGACAGTTTAATGAAAAACTGTTTTTT. Its translation is CASSTGQFNEKLFF.

Ten or more counts support this clonotype. The gene calls are TRBV2 and TRBJ1-6; TRBD1 agrees at 9 bases. This CDR3 has 14 residues. Germline V gene lookup returns CDR1 SNHLY and CDR2 FYNNEI. Trimming took 6 bases from V and 10 from J; bases not matched to a gene: 7. CDR3 DNA sequence: TGTGCCAGCAGCCACGACAGGGGGTACTCACCCCTCCACTTT. Its protein product is CASSHDRGYSPLHF. Full variable domain (rest looked up from reference TRBV2 and TRBJ1-6): EPEVTQTPSHQVTQMGQEVILRCVPISNHLYFYWYRQILGQKVEFLVSFYNNEISEKSEIFDDQFSVERPDGSNFTLKIRSTKLEDSAMYFCASSHDRGYSPLHFGNGTRLTVT.

Ten or more counts support this clonotype. This chain joins TRBV18 and TRBJ2-3; D might be TRBD2 (6 bases). The CDR3 totals 17 residues. Germline CDR1 reads KGHSH; CDR2 reads LQKENI. Deletions cut 3 bases from V and 1 base from J, with 17 bases between. The CDR3 is CASSPPVTGLRTDTQYF. CDR3 nucleotides: TGTGCCAGCTCACCTCCCGTTACGGGACTTCGCACAGATACGCAGTATTTT.